The 32 T cell receptor beta chains given below trace back to one sample, sequenced in a study of blood T cell repertoires in COVID-19. Libraries were prepared by immunoSEQ multiplex PCR; TCRdb keeps only in-frame clonotypes and omits some of them. The data hold hundreds of thousands of clones, with 80% to 90% observed a single time. The sample consisted of PBMCs or T cells enriched from blood (not recorded which). The source is a woman between 35 and 50 years old with acute COVID-19.

The chain uses TRBV7-2 and TRBJ2-3; 8 bases map to TRBD2. Germline loops: CDR1 SGHTA, CDR2 FQGNSA. Germline trimming cut 2 bases from V and 1 base from J; bases unmatched to any gene: 2. The CDR3 runs to 15 residues. The CDR3 DNA follows: TGTGCCAGCAGCTTAAACGGGGGGGGCACAGATACGCAGTATTTT. Protein: CASSLNGGGTDTQYF.

V and J are TRBV4-1 and TRBJ2-1, with 11 bases lining up with TRBD2. The V gene end was trimmed by 1 base and the J gene end by 6 bases; junction bases not matched to a gene: 8. Germline loops: CDR1 MGHRA, CDR2 YSYEKL. This CDR3 is 17 amino acids long. The CDR3 region has the DNA TGCGCCAGCAGCCAAGGGCCGACTAGCGGGACCGGCAATGAGCAGTTCTTC. Translated: CASSQGPTSGTGNEQFF.

The V gene is TRBV29-1, the J gene TRBJ2-7; D might be TRBD1 (6 bases). V gave up 4 bases and J gave up 7 bases, with 8 bases separating them. This CDR3 spans 10 amino acids. Germline CDR1 reads SQVTM; CDR2 reads ANQGSEA. The CDR3 bases are TGCAGCGTTGCAGGGGTGGAGCAGTACTTC. Protein product: CSVAGVEQYF.

This clone was recorded once. V usage is TRBV9 and J usage is TRBJ2-1, with 10 nucleotides matching TRBD1. The CDR3 covers 16 residues. Trimming removed 0 bases from V and 6 bases from J; junction bases left unmatched: 6. The germline CDR1 and CDR2 sequences are SGDLS and YYNGEE. The CDR3 coding sequence is TGTGCCAGCAGCGTAGTAACGGGACAGGGGACCAATGAGCAGTTCTTC. Amino acids: CASSVVTGQGTNEQFF.

The J gene is TRBJ2-3, the V gene TRBV9, with unresolved D. Looked up from germline, CDR1 is SGDLS and CDR2 is YYNGEE. This CDR3 spans 14 amino acids. V gave up 2 bases and J gave up 4 bases, with 11 bases separating them. CDR3 DNA sequence: TGTGCCAGCAGCGTTATTAGTGCGGCAGATACGCAGTATTTT. Residues: CASSVISAADTQYF.

The J gene is TRBJ1-3, the V gene TRBV2, with 7 nucleotides matching TRBD1. The CDR3 covers 15 residues. The germline V gene has CDR1 SNHLY and CDR2 FYNNEI. V gave up 4 bases and J gave up 0 bases; unmatched junction bases: 3. Here the CDR3 DNA reads TGTGCCAGCAGTGGACAGGGTTACTCTGGAAACACCATATATTTT. Encoded protein: CASSGQGYSGNTIYF. The full variable domain, its missing parts supplied by reference TRBV2 and TRBJ1-3, is EPEVTQTPSHQVTQMGQEVILRCVPISNHLYFYWYRQILGQKVEFLVSFYNNEISEKSEIFDDQFSVERPDGSNFTLKIRSTKLEDSAMYFCASSGQGYSGNTIYFGEGSWLTVV.

The rearrangement uses TRBV28 and TRBJ1-1; D gene ambiguous. This CDR3 is 10 amino acids long. Deletions cut 7 bases from V and 7 bases from J, with 7 bases between. Per germline, CDR1 MDHEN and CDR2 SYDVKM. Written as DNA, the CDR3 is TGTGCCAGCATGAGACTTGAAGCTTTCTTT. It encodes CASMRLEAFF.

In its sample, this clone was seen once. The chain combines TRBV7-6 with TRBJ2-4; perhaps TRBD2 as D (6 bases). This CDR3 has 15 amino acids. Germline V lookup: CDR1 SGHVS, CDR2 FNYEAQ. Trimming removed 3 bases at V and 0 bases at J, with 9 bases between. Written as DNA, the CDR3 is TGTGCCAGCAGCTTCGGGAGTGGAGCCAAAAACATTCAGTACTTC. It yields the protein CASSFGSGAKNIQYF.

The table lists this clone with a count of one. This rearrangement joins TRBV27 to TRBJ1-6; D not resolved. In germline, CDR1 is MNHEY, CDR2 SMNVEV (reference sequence). The CDR3 spans 15 residues. With 0 bases removed from V and 7 bases from J, the gap between germline ends came to 10 bases. The CDR3 nucleotides read TGTGCCAGCAGTTTATCTTACGACGGGAATTCACCCCTCCACTTT. As protein: CASSLSYDGNSPLHF.

For this clone: No DNA is shown, since the ends of the CDR3 on it are uncertain; the CDR3 is the one TCRdb lists. The V call is TRBV18, the J call TRBJ2-6; the table's TRBD2 call for D was not verified on the DNA. Germline assignment: CDR1 KGHSH and CDR2 LQKENI. With termini counted, the CDR3 has 16 amino acids. CDR3 sequence: CASSLISVRGANVLTF.

J is TRBJ1-5 and V is TRBV20-1, with D maybe TRBD1 (5 bases). This CDR3 has 13 residues. V lost 3 bases to trimming and J lost 7 bases, with 13 bases between them. Germline V gene sequence: CDR1 DFQATT, CDR2 SNEGSKA (reference sequence). The CDR3 region is CSASGQGEQPQHF. As DNA, the CDR3 is TGCAGTGCTAGTGGGCAGGGCGAACAGCCCCAGCATTTT.

Here the CDR3 reads CASSEAGAPMNTEAFF. The CDR3, as DNA: TGCGCCAGCAGTGAGGCAGGGGCGCCCATGAACACTGAAGCTTTCTTT. V gene TRBV10-2 combines with J gene TRBJ1-1, with a tentative D call TRBD1 (6 bases). The CDR3 sequence is 16 residues long. V lost 2 bases to trimming and J lost 0 bases, with 13 bases between them. Per the germline V gene, CDR1 is WSHSY and CDR2 is SAAADI.

This clone appeared a few times. The genes are TRBV4-1 and TRBJ1-1; 7 nucleotides line up with TRBD1. Germline V gives CDR1 MGHRA, CDR2 YSYEKL. CDR3 length: 14 residues. Trimming cost V 4 bases and J 2 bases; bases outside gene matches: 4. In nucleotides, the CDR3 is TGCGCCAGCAGCCTGGGACAGTTTAACACTGAAGCTTTCTTT. The encoded protein is CASSLGQFNTEAFF.

This clone appeared a single time. The chain couples TRBV7-9 to TRBJ1-1; D is uncertain. Trimming took 7 bases from V and 3 from J, leaving 9 bases between them. CDR1 is SEHNR and CDR2 is FQNEAQ in the germline V gene (reference sequence). CDR3 size: 12 residues. The CDR3 sequence: CASTSLYTEAFF. The DNA for the CDR3 is TGTGCCAGCACCTCTCTGTACACTGAAGCTTTCTTT.

The CDR3 protein is CASSFWTRPPSYNEQFF. CDR3 DNA: TGTGCCAGCAGTTTCTGGACTCGGCCCCCCTCCTACAATGAGCAGTTCTTC. The J gene is TRBJ2-1, the V gene TRBV28; D may be TRBD2 (5 bases). Germline loops: CDR1 MDHEN, CDR2 SYDVKM. V was pared by 3 bases and J by 0 bases, with 15 bases between. There are 17 residues in the CDR3.

The chain links TRBV15 to TRBJ2-7, with a tentative D call TRBD1 (6 bases). From germline, CDR1 is LNHNV and CDR2 YYDKDF (reference sequence). The CDR3 loop spans 13 amino acids. V lost 3 bases and J lost 0, with 6 bases in between. DNA for the CDR3: TGTGCCACCAGCAGGGACAGCTCCTACGAGCAGTACTTC. Amino acids: CATSRDSSYEQYF.

This sequence joins TRBV19 and TRBJ2-5, with TRBD2 identical over 8 bases. CDR3 length equals 16 residues. The V gene's germline CDR1 is LNHDA and CDR2 SQIVND (reference sequence). V trimming: 3 bases; J trimming: 4 bases; junction bases outside the gene matches: 10. The CDR3 DNA reads as TGTGCCAGTAGTATTCGGGGGGGGTTAGAGGGAGAGACCCAGTACTTC. Protein sequence: CASSIRGGLEGETQYF.

The rearrangement uses TRBV4-2 and TRBJ2-4, with 10 nucleotides matching TRBD1. V shed 1 base, J shed 0 bases, and the junction held 6 bases outside the gene matches. The germline CDR1 and CDR2 sequences are LGHNA and YNFKEQ. The CDR3 is 18 residues long. The CDR3 coding sequence is TGTGCCAGCAGCCAAGGGGGACAGGGGTCTAGAGCCAAAAACATTCAGTACTTC. This sequence encodes CASSQGGQGSRAKNIQYF.

The rearrangement links TRBV5-1 to TRBJ2-1, with 7 bases that match TRBD2. The CDR3 length is 15 residues. Per germline, CDR1 SGHRS and CDR2 YFSETQ. The trim removed 5 bases at V and 1 base at J, leaving 6 bases unmatched. DNA of the CDR3: TGCGCCAGCAGAAGTCTAGCGGATTCCTACAATGAGCAGTTCTTC. Its protein is CASRSLADSYNEQFF.

The CDR3: CASSRDSPDTQYF. In DNA form, the CDR3 reads TGTGCCAGCAGCCGGGACTCCCCAGATACGCAGTATTTT. J is TRBJ2-3 and V is TRBV12-3 or TRBV12-4; D possibly corresponds to TRBD2 (6 bases). The V end lost 6 bases, the J end lost 4 bases, and 11 bases lay between the germline ends. The CDR3 has 13 amino acids.

The rearrangement uses TRBV12-3 or TRBV12-4 and TRBJ1-2, with a weak D call TRBD1 (5 bases). Trimming took off 3 bases at V and 8 bases at J, with 13 bases between the two ends. This CDR3 spans 13 amino acids. DNA for the CDR3: TGTGCCAGCAGTTTTGGGGCAGGCACGGGCTACACCTTC. Encoded protein: CASSFGAGTGYTF.

This sequence joins TRBV9 and TRBJ1-3; D ambiguous. Germline CDR1 is SGDLS and CDR2 is YYNGEE. The V end lost 0 bases, the J end lost 7 bases, and 5 bases lay between the germline ends. This CDR3 spans 12 amino acids. CDR3 loop: CASSVGENTIYF. CDR3 nucleotide sequence: TGTGCCAGCAGCGTAGGAGAGAACACCATATATTTT.

The chain couples TRBV24-1 to TRBJ2-2; 8 bases line up with TRBD2. The CDR3 contains 15 residues. With V trimmed by 9 bases and J by 8 bases, 13 bases remained unmatched. Per the germline V gene, CDR1 is KGHDR and CDR2 is SFDVKD. The CDR3, as DNA: TGTGCCACCGGTAGCGGGACCTTTTCGGGTGGGGAGCTGTTTTTT. Translating it yields CATGSGTFSGGELFF.

This clone was picked up a small number of times. V and J are TRBV13 and TRBJ2-3; 8 bases match TRBD1. V dropped 0 bases and J dropped 2; count of bases not matched to a gene: 4. The CDR3 has 16 amino acids. Germline V lookup: CDR1 PRHDT, CDR2 FYEKMQ (reference sequence). The CDR3 nucleotides read TGTGCCAGCAGCTTAGGCCAGGGGGCCAACACAGATACGCAGTATTTT. It is translated as CASSLGQGANTDTQYF.

The rearrangement links TRBV7-8 to TRBJ2-5; D gene ambiguous. CDR3 length: 13 amino acids. Germline CDR1 reads SGHVS; CDR2 reads FQNEAQ. The V end lost 5 bases, the J end lost 1 base, and 8 bases lay between the germline ends. In nucleotides, the CDR3 is TGTGCCAGCAGCCCCTCGGTCCAAGAGACCCAGTACTTC. It yields the protein CASSPSVQETQYF.

J is TRBJ1-2 and V is TRBV7-2; TRBD1 is a possible D gene (6 bases). The ends were cut back, 1 base at V and 4 bases at J, with 10 bases in the middle. This CDR3 has 14 residues. CDR1 is SGHTA, CDR2 FQGNSA, per germline. The CDR3 DNA reads TGTGCCAGCAGCTTAGGGGGGGGCCCCTATGGCTACACCTTC. This gives the protein CASSLGGGPYGYTF.

CDR3 loop: CASSLFLASSYNEQFF. In DNA, the CDR3 is TGTGCCAGCAGCCTCTTCCTAGCGAGCTCCTACAATGAGCAGTTCTTC. The gene calls are TRBV3-1 (or the pseudogene TRBV3-2) and TRBJ2-1; D possibly corresponds to TRBD2 (6 bases). Germline-derived CDR1 and CDR2 are LGHDT and YNNKEL (reference sequence). V lost 4 bases, J lost 0 bases, and 13 bases lay in between. This CDR3 is built from 16 residues.

CDR3 in DNA: TGTGCCAGCCGACTCGGTGGCGGGAGGGCCTACGAGCAGTACTTC. Translated: CASRLGGGRAYEQYF. The chain has TRBV28 and TRBJ2-7; 9 bases match TRBD2. J was trimmed by 2 bases and V by 8 bases; bases with no gene match: 10. The CDR3 has 15 residues. The germline V gene encodes CDR1 MDHEN and CDR2 SYDVKM.

The chain is built from TRBV7-2 and TRBJ1-1, with 11 positions matching TRBD1. The V gene end was trimmed by 6 bases and the J gene end by 2 bases; junction bases not matched to a gene: 5. The CDR3 length is 15 residues. The germline V gene has CDR1 SGHTA and CDR2 FQGNSA. The CDR3 DNA sequence: TGTGCCAGCAGACTGGACAGGGGGCTTAACACTGAAGCTTTCTTT. Translation: CASRLDRGLNTEAFF.

The chain is built from TRBV7-2 and TRBJ2-2, with 7 bases matching TRBD1. The CDR3 is made up of 19 amino acids. Trimming at V came to 2 bases and at J to 4 bases, leaving 16 bases not matched to a gene. Germline loops: CDR1 SGHTA, CDR2 FQGNSA. The CDR3 bases are TGTGCCAGCAGCTTAAAACCCTCGTTGGACAGGAAGACCACCGGGGAGCTGTTTTTT. Translation gives CASSLKPSLDRKTTGELFF.

The chain recombines TRBV11-1 with TRBJ2-5; 8 bases align to TRBD1. The CDR3 covers 16 residues. The V segment lost 5 bases and the J segment 3 bases; nucleotides outside the gene matches: 11. In germline, CDR1 is SGHAT, CDR2 FQDESV (reference sequence). The CDR3 loop is CASSPGGTGRKETQYF. The CDR3 DNA follows: TGTGCCAGCAGCCCAGGAGGGACAGGAAGGAAAGAGACCCAGTACTTC.

This chain links TRBV28 with TRBJ2-7; no clear D gene. The CDR3 has 12 amino acids. V lost 2 bases and J 6 bases, leaving 8 bases between the germline ends. Looked up from germline, CDR1 is MDHEN and CDR2 is SYDVKM. This chain's CDR3 is CASSLTLFEQYF. CDR3 DNA: TGTGCCAGCAGTTTAACTTTGTTCGAGCAGTACTTC.